The rows below give T cell receptor beta chains drawn from one sample of a study of T-cell memory formation after mild COVID-19. TCRdb re-derived calls from the 5' RACE reads in MiXCR, one entry per CDR3 protein. The profile shows roughly 350,000 distinct CDR3 sequences, roughly 15% of them singletons. The sample consisted of PBMCs or a T cell subset sorted from them (not recorded which). The receptors derive from a man aged 18-30 years who had mild COVID-19 (a few samples of this study predate the infection). Cell type and time point are not known. Each CDR3 is given with its conserved first and last residue. The D gene is left open where the match is weak. Expanded clones get a size class; other rows say once, few or many, or leave the size out.

d_call,v_call,j_call,clone_size,cdr3_nt,cdr3_aa
-,TRBV6-2/TRBV6-3,TRBJ1-2,-,TGTGCCAGCAGTCCCAGGTGGAACTATGGCTACACCTTC,CASSPRWNYGYTF
-,TRBV11-2,TRBJ1-3,few,TGTGCCAGCAGCTCGTGGTACGGGGACACCATATATTTT,CASSSWYGDTIYF
-,TRBV10-3,TRBJ2-7,-,TGTGCCATCAGCTCCGGGAAAACCGACTACGAGCAGTACTTC,CAISSGKTDYEQYF
-,TRBV9,TRBJ2-1,many,TGTGCCAGCGGAGGATACAGCACTTACAATGAGCAGTTCTTC,CASGGYSTYNEQFF
-,TRBV5-1,TRBJ1-1,-,TGCGCCAGCAGCTTGGAAGCTTGGGGGCCTGCCACTGAAGCTTTCTTT,CASSLEAWGPATEAFF
-,TRBV10-3,TRBJ2-3,once,TGTGCCATCAGTGAGTCGGATACGCAGTATTTT,CAISESDTQYF
TRBD2,TRBV6-2/TRBV6-3,TRBJ2-3,-,TGTGCCACGGAGCGGGGGGGTACTATCACAGATACGCAGTATTTT,CATERGGTITDTQYF
TRBD2,TRBV10-3,TRBJ2-7,-,TGTGCCATCAGCTCGGGACTAACCTACGAGCAGTACTTC,CAISSGLTYEQYF
TRBD1,TRBV29-1,TRBJ2-1,-,TGCAGCGTCGAGGGACAGGGGGCCTACAATGAGCAGTTCTTC,CSVEGQGAYNEQFF
-,TRBV7-2,TRBJ2-7,few,TGTGCCAGCAGCGATCCATCAGAGCAGTACTTC,CASSDPSEQYF
TRBD2,TRBV20-1,TRBJ2-1,few,TGCAGTGCTAGAGATGCGGGGGGAAATTCGTTCTTC,CSARDAGGNSFF
TRBD1,TRBV10-3,TRBJ1-6,few,TGTGCCATCGGACTGGACAGGGTGGCCTGGGGGAATTCACCCCTCCACTTT,CAIGLDRVAWGNSPLHF
-,TRBV4-1,TRBJ1-4,-,TGCGCCAGCAGCCTAGGGGGAGGAATAAATGAAAAACTGTTTTTT,CASSLGGGINEKLFF
TRBD2,TRBV3-1,TRBJ2-1,few,TGTGCCAGCAGCCAAGGAGCGGGGGGTGTTGGCTATGAGCAGTTCTTC,CASSQGAGGVGYEQFF
-,TRBV14,TRBJ2-2,-,TGTGCCAGCAGCCAAGAGTTTCTCACCGGGGAGCTGTTTTTT,CASSQEFLTGELFF
-,TRBV24-1,TRBJ2-1,few,TGTGCCACCAGTGAAACCGCCTTTCGCGAGCAGTTCTTC,CATSETAFREQFF
-,TRBV29-1,TRBJ2-2,few,TGCAGCGTTGTGGGTGGGAACACCGGGGAGCTGTTTTTT,CSVVGGNTGELFF
-,TRBV6-2/TRBV6-3,TRBJ2-5,-,TGTGCCAGCAGTGCTACGACTCGGGAGACCCAGTACTTC,CASSATTRETQYF
TRBD2,TRBV12-3/TRBV12-4,TRBJ2-1,few,TGTGCCAGCAGGGAGCGGGGGGGCAATCTTGAGCAGTTCTTC,CASRERGGNLEQFF
-,TRBV20-1,TRBJ2-5,-,TGCAGTGTAGTCCCCCAGGGACTGACGTGGGAGACCCAGTACTTC,CSVVPQGLTWETQYF
-,TRBV19,TRBJ2-1,-,TGTGCCAGTAGTATCGGGGGGGCAGGGGGGAACAATGAGCAGTTCTTC,CASSIGGAGGNNEQFF
-,TRBV7-2,TRBJ2-2,-,TGTGCCAGCAGCCCAGTTGACACCGGGGAGCTGTTTTTT,CASSPVDTGELFF
-,TRBV27,TRBJ2-2,-,TGTGCCAGCAGTCTACGGGCCAGATTTGTGAACACCGGGGAGCTGTTTTTT,CASSLRARFVNTGELFF
-,TRBV10-3,TRBJ1-5,few,TGTGCCATCAGTGAGCGCAGGGATCGTCGCAATCAGCCCCAGCATTTT,CAISERRDRRNQPQHF